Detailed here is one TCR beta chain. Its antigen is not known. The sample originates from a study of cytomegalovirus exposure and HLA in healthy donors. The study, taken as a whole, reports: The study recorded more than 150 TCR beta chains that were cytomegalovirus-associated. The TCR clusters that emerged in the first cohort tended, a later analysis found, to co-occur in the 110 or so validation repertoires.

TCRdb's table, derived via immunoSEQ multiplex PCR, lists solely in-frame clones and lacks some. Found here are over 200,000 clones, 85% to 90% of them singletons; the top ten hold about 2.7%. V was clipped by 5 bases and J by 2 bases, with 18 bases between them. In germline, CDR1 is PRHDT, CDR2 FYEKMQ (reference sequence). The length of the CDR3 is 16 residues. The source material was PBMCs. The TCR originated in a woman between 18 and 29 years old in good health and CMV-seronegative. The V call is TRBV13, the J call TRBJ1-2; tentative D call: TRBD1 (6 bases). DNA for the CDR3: TGTGCCAGCAGCGCCCGGACAGAAAGGATGAACTATGGCTACACCTTC. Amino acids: CASSARTERMNYGYTF.